This passage covers 7 T cell receptor beta chains from one sample sequenced in a study of Graves' ophthalmopathy and Graves' hyperthyroidism. RNA transcripts yielded amplified TCR beta CDR3 regions. Investigators did first-round RT-PCR with HTBI primers, then second-round multiplex PCR. TCRdb independently ran MiXCR on the multiplex PCR reads; one entry per CDR3 protein. The table has about 210,000 distinct CDR3 sequences, under 30% seen once. Input material: peripheral blood. The receptors come from a man aged 45-65 years with Graves' ophthalmopathy.

This clonotype was recorded at least ten times. Given a much more abundant clone one base away, this may be a read error. The chain recombines TRBV6-1 with TRBJ1-6, with 9 nucleotides matching TRBD1. CDR3 size: 17 residues. The germline V gene has CDR1 MNHNS and CDR2 SASEGT. The CDR3 DNA follows: TGTACCAGCAGTCCTCCTGGGACAGGGAATTTAAATTCACCCCTCCACTTT. This gives the protein CTSSPPGTGNLNSPLHF.

In this sample, this clonotype turned up many times. V is TRBV3-1 and J is TRBJ2-4; the D gene is possibly TRBD2 (5 bases). The length of the CDR3 is 17 residues. Trimming stripped 1 base from V and 0 bases from J, with 13 bases between. From germline, CDR1 is LGHDT and CDR2 YNNKEL (reference sequence). This chain's CDR3 is CASSQAPGSIAKNIQYF. CDR3 sequence (DNA): TGTGCCAGCAGCCAAGCTCCGGGGTCAATAGCCAAAAACATTCAGTACTTC. Based on the CDR3 plus reference TRBV3-1 and TRBJ2-4, the full variable domain is DTAVSQTPKYLVTQMGNDKSIKCEQNLGHDTMYWYKQDSKKFLKIMFSYNNKELIINETVPNRFSPKSPDKAHLNLHINSLELGDSAVYFCASSQAPGSIAKNIQYFGAGTRLSVL.

This clonotype was picked up many times. The chain employs TRBV28 and TRBJ1-1; TRBD1 agrees at 7 bases. CDR1 and CDR2 from the germline V gene are MDHEN and SYDVKM. The CDR3 sequence is 14 residues long. Trimming at V came to 2 bases and at J to 6 bases, leaving 6 bases not matched to a gene. This CDR3 is CASSLGQVFSEAFF. The CDR3, as DNA: TGTGCCAGCAGTTTAGGACAGGTCTTTTCTGAAGCTTTCTTT.

This clonotype was recorded once. The genes are TRBV28 and TRBJ2-7, with D possibly TRBD2 on 5 matching bases. The germline gives CDR1 MDHEN, CDR2 SYDVKM. Trimming pared 3 bases from V and 6 bases from J, leaving 15 bases between. This CDR3 region has 14 residues. CDR3 coding DNA: TGTGCCAGCAGTTTCCCCCCACTAGTCTCCGAGCAGTACTTC. Translation: CASSFPPLVSEQYF.

In its sample, this clonotype was seen many times. The V and J genes are TRBV28 and TRBJ2-1, with TRBD2 identical over 13 bases. The CDR3 contains 16 residues. Trimming removed 5 bases from V and 9 bases from J; junction bases left unmatched: 10. Looked up from germline, CDR1 is MDHEN and CDR2 is SYDVKM. This CDR3 reads CASSPAGLAGLSEQFF. The CDR3 bases are TGTGCCAGCAGTCCCGCGGGACTAGCGGGATTAAGTGAGCAGTTCTTC.

This clonotype was found once. This rearrangement joins TRBV6-2 or TRBV6-3 to TRBJ1-6; TRBD1 agrees at 9 bases. The CDR3 contains 15 residues. The J segment lost 9 bases and the V segment lost 2 bases, leaving 5 bases of the junction unmatched. Germline lookup yields CDR1 MNHEY and CDR2 SVGEGT. The CDR3 is CASSYPTDRGSPLHF. CDR3 DNA sequence: TGTGCCAGCAGTTACCCTACGGACAGGGGTTCACCCCTCCACTTT.

This clonotype was picked up many times. V usage is TRBV5-6 and J usage is TRBJ1-5; 7 bases map to TRBD1. The junction had 7 bases not matched to a gene; V was cut back by 0 bases and J by 7 bases. This CDR3 spans 15 amino acids. Germline V CDR1 and CDR2: SGHDT, YYEEEE. CDR3 amino acids: CASSLGQGVRQPQHF. The CDR3 DNA follows: TGTGCCAGCAGCTTGGGGCAGGGGGTACGCCAGCCCCAGCATTTT.